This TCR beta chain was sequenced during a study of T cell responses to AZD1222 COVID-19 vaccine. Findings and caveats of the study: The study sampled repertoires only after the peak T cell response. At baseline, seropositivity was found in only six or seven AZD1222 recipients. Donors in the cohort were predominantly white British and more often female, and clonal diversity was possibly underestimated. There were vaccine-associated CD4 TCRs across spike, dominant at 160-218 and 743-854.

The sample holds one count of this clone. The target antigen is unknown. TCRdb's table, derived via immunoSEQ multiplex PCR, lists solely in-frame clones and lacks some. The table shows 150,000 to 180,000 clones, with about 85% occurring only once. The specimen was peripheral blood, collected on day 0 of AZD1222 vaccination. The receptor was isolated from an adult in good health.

The DNA of the CDR3 is TGTGCCAGCAGTCTAAAGGGGGGGTGGAGCTCCTACAATGAGCAGTTCTTC. Translated: CASSLKGGWSSYNEQFF. The chain has TRBV7-2 and TRBJ2-1; D is perhaps TRBD2 (7 bases). The CDR3 runs 17 residues. Per germline, CDR1 SGHTA and CDR2 FQGNSA. Trimming cost V 6 bases and J 0 bases, with 18 bases left between them.